This T cell receptor (beta chain) was profiled in a study of T cells in Graves' hyperthyroidism and ophthalmopathy. Turning to the study itself: The initial diagnosis was the point when peripheral blood was collected, ahead of any treatment.

Uncontrolled infections, other autoimmune diseases, pregnancy or lactation led to exclusion of patients. Thyroid ultrasound and orbital computed tomography, with clinical symptoms and serum thyroxine and TRAb, informed diagnoses. This clonotype showed up just a few times. Its antigen remains unidentified. It was RNA transcripts that yielded the amplified TCR beta CDR3 regions. First-round RT-PCR targeting the TCR CDR3 was performed with the HTBI primer set. Each CDR3 protein gets one entry after TCRdb re-called the multiplex PCR reads with MiXCR. The sample lists roughly 700,000 distinct CDR3 sequences; around a third were seen once. Points from the study as a whole: A model built on 13 V-J features separated ophthalmopathy from stable hyperthyroidism.

The sequenced sample consisted of blood. This TCR derives from a woman between 40 and 50 years old with Graves' hyperthyroidism.

This CDR3 is CASSPGNRDSTYEQYF. CDR3 bases: TGTGCCAGCAGCCCAGGGAACCGGGACAGTACCTACGAGCAGTACTTC. The chain uses TRBV12-3 or TRBV12-4 and TRBJ2-7; 7 bases align to TRBD1. This CDR3 region has 16 residues. After removal of 6 bases from V and 2 bases from J, the junction contained 13 bases not matched to a gene.